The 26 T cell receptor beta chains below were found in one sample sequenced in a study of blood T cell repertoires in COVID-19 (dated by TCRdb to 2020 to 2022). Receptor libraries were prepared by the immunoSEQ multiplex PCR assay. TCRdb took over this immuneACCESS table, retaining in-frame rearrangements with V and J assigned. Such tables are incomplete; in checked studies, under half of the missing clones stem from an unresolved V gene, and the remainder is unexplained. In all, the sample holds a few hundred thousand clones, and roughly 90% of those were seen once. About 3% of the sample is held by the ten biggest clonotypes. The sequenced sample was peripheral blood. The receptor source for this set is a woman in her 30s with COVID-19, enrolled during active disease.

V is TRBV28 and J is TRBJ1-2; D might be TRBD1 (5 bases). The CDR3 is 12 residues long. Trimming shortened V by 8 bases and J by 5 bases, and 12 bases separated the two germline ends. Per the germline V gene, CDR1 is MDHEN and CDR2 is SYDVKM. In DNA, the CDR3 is TGTGCCAGCGGGGGGACGGATTATGGCTACACCTTC. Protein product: CASGGTDYGYTF.

This chain's CDR3 is CASSIRASSYNEQFF. The CDR3 DNA is TGTGCCAGTAGTATCAGGGCCAGCTCCTACAATGAGCAGTTCTTC. The gene calls are TRBV19 and TRBJ2-1; TRBD1 is a possible D gene (5 bases). Trimming left V 3 bases short and J 0 bases short, with 9 bases between. The CDR3 contains 15 residues. Germline V gene lookup returns CDR1 LNHDA and CDR2 SQIVND (reference sequence).

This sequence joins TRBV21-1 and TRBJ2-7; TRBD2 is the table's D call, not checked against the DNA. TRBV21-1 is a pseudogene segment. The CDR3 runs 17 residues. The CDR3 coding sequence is TGTGCCAGCAGCTTAGATTACCGGACTAGCTTATCGGGCGAGCAGTACGTC. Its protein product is CASSLDYRTSLSGEQYV.

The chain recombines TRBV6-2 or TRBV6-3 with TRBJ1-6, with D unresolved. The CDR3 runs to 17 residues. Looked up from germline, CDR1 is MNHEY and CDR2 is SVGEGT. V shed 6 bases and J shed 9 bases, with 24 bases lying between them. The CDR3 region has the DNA TGTGCCAGCAGCCCGGCCCCCGGACGGAGGAGAGCTTCACCCCTCCACTTT. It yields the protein CASSPAPGRRRASPLHF.

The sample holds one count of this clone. Here the CDR3 DNA reads TGTGCCACCAGCAGAGATTCTTGGGCGGGCTATGGCTACACCTTC. Translated, it gives CATSRDSWAGYGYTF. The chain carries TRBV15 and TRBJ1-2; D is unresolved. Trimming stripped 0 bases from V and 4 bases from J, with 12 bases between. The CDR3 extends over 15 amino acids. In germline, CDR1 is LNHNV, CDR2 YYDKDF (reference sequence).

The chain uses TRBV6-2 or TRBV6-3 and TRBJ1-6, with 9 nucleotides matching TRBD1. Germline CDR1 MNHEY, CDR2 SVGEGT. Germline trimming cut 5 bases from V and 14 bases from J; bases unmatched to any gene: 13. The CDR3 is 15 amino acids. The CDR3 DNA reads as TGTGCCAGCAGTGACCGGGACAGGGCCGTTGGGTCCCTCCACTTT. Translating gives CASSDRDRAVGSLHF.

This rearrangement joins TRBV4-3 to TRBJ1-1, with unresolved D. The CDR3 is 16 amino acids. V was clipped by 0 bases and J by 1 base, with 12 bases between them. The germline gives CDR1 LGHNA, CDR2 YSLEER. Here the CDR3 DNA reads TGCGCCAGCAGCCAAGATCTTGAGGGCGGGAACACTGAAGCTTTCTTT. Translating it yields CASSQDLEGGNTEAFF.

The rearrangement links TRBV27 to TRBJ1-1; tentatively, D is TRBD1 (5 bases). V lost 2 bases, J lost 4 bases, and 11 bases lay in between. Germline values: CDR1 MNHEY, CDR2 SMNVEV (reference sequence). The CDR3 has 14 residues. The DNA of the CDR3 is TGTGCCAGCAGTTTAGGGGGGGTTGGCACTGAAGCTTTCTTT. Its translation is CASSLGGVGTEAFF.

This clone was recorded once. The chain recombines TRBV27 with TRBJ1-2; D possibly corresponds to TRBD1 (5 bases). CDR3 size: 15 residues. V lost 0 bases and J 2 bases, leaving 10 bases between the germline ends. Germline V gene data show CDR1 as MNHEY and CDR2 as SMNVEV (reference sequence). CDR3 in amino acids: CASSLSQGPNYGYTF. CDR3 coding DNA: TGTGCCAGCAGTTTATCGCAGGGTCCAAACTATGGCTACACCTTC.

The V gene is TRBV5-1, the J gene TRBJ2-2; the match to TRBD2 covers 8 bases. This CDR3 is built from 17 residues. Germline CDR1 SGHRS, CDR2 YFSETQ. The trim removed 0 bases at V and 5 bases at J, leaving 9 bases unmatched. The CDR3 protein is CASSLVTGGPGTGELFF. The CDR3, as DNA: TGCGCCAGCAGCTTGGTGACGGGAGGGCCGGGTACCGGGGAGCTGTTTTTT.

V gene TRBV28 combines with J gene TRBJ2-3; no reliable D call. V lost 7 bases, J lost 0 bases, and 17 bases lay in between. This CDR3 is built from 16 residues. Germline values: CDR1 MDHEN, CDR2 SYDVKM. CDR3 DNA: TGTGCCAGCATGTACGGTTTGGGCCGTAGCACAGATACGCAGTATTTT. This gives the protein CASMYGLGRSTDTQYF.

The CDR3 coding sequence is TGTGCCAGCAGTTACTCCCAGTTGCAAGAGACCCAGTACTTC. Translation: CASSYSQLQETQYF. The chain carries TRBV6-2 or TRBV6-3 and TRBJ2-5; no clear D gene. CDR1 is MNHEY, CDR2 SVGEGT, per germline. V was pared by 0 bases and J by 2 bases, with 7 bases between. The CDR3 totals 14 residues.

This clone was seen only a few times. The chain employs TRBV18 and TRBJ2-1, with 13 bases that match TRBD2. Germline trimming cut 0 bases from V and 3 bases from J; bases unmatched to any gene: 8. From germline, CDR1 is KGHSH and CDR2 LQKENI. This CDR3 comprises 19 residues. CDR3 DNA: TGTGCCAGCTCACCACCGGGACTAGCGGGAAGGGGAGGCTACAATGAGCAGTTCTTC. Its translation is CASSPPGLAGRGGYNEQFF.

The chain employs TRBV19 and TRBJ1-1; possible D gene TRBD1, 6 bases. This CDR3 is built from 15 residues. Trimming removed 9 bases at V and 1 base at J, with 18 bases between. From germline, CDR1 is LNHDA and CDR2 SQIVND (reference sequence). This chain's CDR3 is CASDGRQAGNTEAFF. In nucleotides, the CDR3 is TGTGCCAGCGATGGACGACAGGCGGGGAACACTGAAGCTTTCTTT.

The CDR3 sequence: CASSLMGQDNTDTQYF. In nucleotides, the CDR3 is TGTGCCAGCAGCTTAATGGGCCAAGACAACACAGATACGCAGTATTTT. V usage is TRBV11-2 and J usage is TRBJ2-3; D remains unclear. The CDR3 spans 16 residues. The V gene's germline CDR1 is SGHAT and CDR2 FQNNGV. V shed 2 bases and J shed 2 bases, with 14 bases lying between them.

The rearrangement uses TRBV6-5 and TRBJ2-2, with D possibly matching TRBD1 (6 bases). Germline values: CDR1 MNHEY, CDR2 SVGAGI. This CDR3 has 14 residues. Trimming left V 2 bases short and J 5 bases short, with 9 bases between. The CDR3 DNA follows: TGTGCCAGCAGTTACAGGGGGTGGACCGGGGAGCTGTTTTTT. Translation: CASSYRGWTGELFF.

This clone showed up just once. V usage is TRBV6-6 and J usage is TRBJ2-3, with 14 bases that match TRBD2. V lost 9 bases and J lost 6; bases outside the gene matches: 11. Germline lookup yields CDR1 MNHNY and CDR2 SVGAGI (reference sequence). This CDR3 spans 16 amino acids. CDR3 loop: CARTRRLAGGQDTQYF. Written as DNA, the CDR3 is TGTGCCAGGACTCGACGACTAGCGGGGGGGCAGGATACGCAGTATTTT.

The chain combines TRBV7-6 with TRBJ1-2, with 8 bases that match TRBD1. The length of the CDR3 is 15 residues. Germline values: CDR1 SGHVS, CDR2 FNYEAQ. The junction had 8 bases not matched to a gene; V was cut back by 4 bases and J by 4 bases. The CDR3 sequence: CASSSGQGSSYGYTF. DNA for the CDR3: TGTGCCAGCAGCTCCGGACAGGGCTCTTCCTATGGCTACACCTTC.

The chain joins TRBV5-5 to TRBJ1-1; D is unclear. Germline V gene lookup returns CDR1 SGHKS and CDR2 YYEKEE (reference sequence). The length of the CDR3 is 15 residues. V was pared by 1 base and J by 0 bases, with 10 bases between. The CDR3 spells CASSLYQVLNTEAFF. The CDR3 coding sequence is TGTGCCAGCAGCTTGTATCAGGTATTGAACACTGAAGCTTTCTTT.

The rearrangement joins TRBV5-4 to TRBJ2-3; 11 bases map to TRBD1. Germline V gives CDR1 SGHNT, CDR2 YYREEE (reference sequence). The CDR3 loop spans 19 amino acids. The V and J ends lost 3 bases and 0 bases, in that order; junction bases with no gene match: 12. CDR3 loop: CASSSGTGGGIGSTDTQYF. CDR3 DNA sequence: TGTGCCAGCAGCTCTGGGACAGGGGGAGGTATAGGAAGCACAGATACGCAGTATTTT. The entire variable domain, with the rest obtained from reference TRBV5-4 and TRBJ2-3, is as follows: ETGVTQSPTHLIKTRGQQVTLRCSSQSGHNTVSWYQQALGQGPQFIFQYYREEENGRGNFPPRFSGLQFPNYSSELNVNALELDDSALYLCASSSGTGGGIGSTDTQYFGPGTRLTVL.

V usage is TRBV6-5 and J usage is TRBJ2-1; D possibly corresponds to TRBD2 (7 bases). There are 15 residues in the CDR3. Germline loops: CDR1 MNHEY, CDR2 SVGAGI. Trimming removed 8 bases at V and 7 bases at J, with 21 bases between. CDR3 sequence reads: CASDLGGLLFNEQFF. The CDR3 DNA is TGTGCCAGCGACCTGGGGGGGCTTCTCTTTAATGAGCAGTTCTTC.

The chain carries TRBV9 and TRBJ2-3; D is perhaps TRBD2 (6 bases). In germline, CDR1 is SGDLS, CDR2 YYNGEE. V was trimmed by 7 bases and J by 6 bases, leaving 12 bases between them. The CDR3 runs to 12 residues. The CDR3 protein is CASGTSSDTQYF. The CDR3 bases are TGTGCCAGCGGCACTAGCTCCGATACGCAGTATTTT.

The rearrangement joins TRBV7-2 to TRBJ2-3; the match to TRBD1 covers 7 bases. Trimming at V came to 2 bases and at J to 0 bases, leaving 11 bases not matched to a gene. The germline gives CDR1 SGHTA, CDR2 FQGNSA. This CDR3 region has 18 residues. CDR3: CASSLKIGAGGSTDTQYF. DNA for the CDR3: TGTGCCAGCAGCTTAAAAATTGGGGCAGGGGGTAGCACAGATACGCAGTATTTT.

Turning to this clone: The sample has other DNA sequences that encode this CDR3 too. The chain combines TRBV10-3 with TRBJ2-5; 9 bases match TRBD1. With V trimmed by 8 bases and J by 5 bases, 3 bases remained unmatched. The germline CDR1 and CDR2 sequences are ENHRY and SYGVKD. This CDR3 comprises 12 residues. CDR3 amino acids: CAIGDRGETQYF. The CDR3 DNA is TGTGCCATCGGAGACAGGGGGGAGACCCAGTACTTC.

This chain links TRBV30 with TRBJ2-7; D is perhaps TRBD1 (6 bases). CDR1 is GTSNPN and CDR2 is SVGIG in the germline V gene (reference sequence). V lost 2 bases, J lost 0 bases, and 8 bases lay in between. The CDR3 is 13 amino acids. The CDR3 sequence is CAWSTGSSYEQYV. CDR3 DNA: TGTGCCTGGAGTACAGGGAGCTCCTACGAGCAGTACGTC.

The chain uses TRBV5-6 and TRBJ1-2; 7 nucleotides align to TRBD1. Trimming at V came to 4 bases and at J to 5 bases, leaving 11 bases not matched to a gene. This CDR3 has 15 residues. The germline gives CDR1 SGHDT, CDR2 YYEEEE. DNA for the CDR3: TGTGCCAGCAGCGGGAACAGGGGTCGTGGATATGGCTACACCTTC. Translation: CASSGNRGRGYGYTF.